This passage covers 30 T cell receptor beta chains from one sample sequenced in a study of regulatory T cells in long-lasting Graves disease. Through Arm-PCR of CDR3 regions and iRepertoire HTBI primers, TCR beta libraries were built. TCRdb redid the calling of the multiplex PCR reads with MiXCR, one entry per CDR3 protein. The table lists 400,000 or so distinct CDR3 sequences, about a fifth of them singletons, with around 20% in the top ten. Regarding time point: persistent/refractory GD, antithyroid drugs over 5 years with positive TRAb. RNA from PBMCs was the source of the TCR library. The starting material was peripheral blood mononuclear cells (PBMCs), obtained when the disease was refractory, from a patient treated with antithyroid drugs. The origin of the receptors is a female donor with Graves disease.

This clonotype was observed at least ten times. The chain's CDR3 is CASSFLGGTSGRFGETQYF. The CDR3 DNA sequence: TGTGCCAGCAGCTTCCTCGGGGGGACTAGCGGGAGGTTCGGCGAGACCCAGTACTTC. The genes are TRBV7-2 and TRBJ2-5; 15 nucleotides align to TRBD2. CDR1 and CDR2 from the germline V gene are SGHTA and FQGNSA. The V and J ends lost 3 bases and 5 bases, in that order; junction bases with no gene match: 13. The CDR3 has 19 residues.

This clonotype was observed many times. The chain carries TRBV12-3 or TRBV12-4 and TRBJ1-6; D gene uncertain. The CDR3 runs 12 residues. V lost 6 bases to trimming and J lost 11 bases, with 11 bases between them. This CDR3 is CASSLGSPPLHF. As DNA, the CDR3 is TGTGCCAGCAGCCTGGGGAGTCCACCCCTCCACTTT.

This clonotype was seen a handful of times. The CDR3 sequence: CAISGTGENQPQHF. For the CDR3, the DNA is TGTGCCATCTCCGGGACAGGTGAAAATCAGCCCCAGCATTTT. This chain uses TRBV12-3 or TRBV12-4 with TRBJ1-5; 8 bases are a match to TRBD1. This CDR3 has 14 residues. The ends lost 10 bases at V and 4 bases at J; junction bases unmatched: 9.

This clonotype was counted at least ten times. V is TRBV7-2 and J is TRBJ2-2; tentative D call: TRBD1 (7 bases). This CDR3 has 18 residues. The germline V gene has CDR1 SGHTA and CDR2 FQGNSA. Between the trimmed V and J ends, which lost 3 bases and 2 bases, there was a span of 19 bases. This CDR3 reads CASSLRGGGVLNTGELFF. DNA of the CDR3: TGTGCCAGCAGCTTGAGAGGGGGCGGGGTCCTTAACACCGGGGAGCTGTTTTTT.

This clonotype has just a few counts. The CDR3 DNA follows: TGCGCCAGCAGCCAGAGCCCCTCGGCGGTAACTGAAGCTTTCTTT. Translating it yields CASSQSPSAVTEAFF. V is TRBV4-1 and J is TRBJ1-1; D not resolved. The V gene lost 3 bases and the J gene lost 5 bases, with 16 bases spanning the gap. The CDR3 extends over 15 amino acids. Germline assignment: CDR1 MGHRA and CDR2 YSYEKL.

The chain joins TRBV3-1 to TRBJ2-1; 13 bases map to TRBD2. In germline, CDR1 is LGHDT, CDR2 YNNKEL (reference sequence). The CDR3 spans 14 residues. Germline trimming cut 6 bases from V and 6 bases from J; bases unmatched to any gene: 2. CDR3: CASRWTSGSNEQFF. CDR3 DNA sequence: TGTGCCAGCAGGTGGACTAGCGGGAGCAATGAGCAGTTCTTC.

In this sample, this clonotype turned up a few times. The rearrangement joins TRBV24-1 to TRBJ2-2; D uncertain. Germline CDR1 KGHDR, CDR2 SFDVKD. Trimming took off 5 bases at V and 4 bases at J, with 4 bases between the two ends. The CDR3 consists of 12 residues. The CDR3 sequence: CATSAPTGELFF. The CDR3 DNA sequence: TGTGCCACCAGTGCTCCCACCGGGGAGCTGTTTTTT.

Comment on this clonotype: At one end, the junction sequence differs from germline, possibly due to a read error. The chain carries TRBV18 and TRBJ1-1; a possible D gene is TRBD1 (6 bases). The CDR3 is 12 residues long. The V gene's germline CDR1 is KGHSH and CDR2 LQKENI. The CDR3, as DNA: TGTGCCAGCTCACCGGGTACCGCGGGGGCTGACTTT. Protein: CASSPGTAGADF. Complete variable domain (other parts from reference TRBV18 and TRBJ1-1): NAGVMQNPRHLVRRRGQEARLRCSPMKGHSHVYWYRQLPEEGLKFMVYLQKENIIDESGMPKERFSAEFPKEGPSILRIQQVVRGDSAAYFCASSPGTAGADFGQGTRLTVV.

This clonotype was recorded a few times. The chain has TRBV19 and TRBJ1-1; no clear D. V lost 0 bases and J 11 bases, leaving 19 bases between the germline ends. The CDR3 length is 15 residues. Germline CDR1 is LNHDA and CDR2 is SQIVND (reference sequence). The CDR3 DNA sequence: TGTGCCAGTAGTATAGATCTTACCGGGCCCCGGAAGGCTTTCTTT. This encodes CASSIDLTGPRKAFF.

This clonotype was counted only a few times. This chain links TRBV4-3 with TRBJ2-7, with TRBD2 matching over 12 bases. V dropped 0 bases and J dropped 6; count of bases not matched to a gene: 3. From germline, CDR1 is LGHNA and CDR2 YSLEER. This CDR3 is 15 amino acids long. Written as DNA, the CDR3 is TGCGCCAGCAGCCAAGATTGGACTAGCGGGATCGAGCAGTACTTC. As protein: CASSQDWTSGIEQYF.

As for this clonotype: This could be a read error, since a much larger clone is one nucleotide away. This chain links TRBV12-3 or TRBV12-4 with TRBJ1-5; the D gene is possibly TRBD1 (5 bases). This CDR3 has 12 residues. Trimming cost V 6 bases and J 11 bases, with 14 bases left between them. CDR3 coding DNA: TGTGCCAGCAGCCCCCAGGGTCTGGCCCAGCATTTT. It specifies CASSPQGLAQHF.

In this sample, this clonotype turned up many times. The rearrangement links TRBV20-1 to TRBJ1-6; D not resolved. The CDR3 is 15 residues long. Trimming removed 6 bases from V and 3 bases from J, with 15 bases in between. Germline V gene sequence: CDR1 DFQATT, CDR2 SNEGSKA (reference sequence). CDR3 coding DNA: TGCAGTGCCAAACCATTAGGAAGCTATAATTCACCCCTCCACTTT. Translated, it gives CSAKPLGSYNSPLHF.

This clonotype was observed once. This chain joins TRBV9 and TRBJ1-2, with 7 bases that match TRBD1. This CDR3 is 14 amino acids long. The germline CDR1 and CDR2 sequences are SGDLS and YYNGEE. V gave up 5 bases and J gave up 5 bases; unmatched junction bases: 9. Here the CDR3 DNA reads TGTGCCAGCAGTCCGGACGGGACAGATTATGGCTACACCTTC. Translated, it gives CASSPDGTDYGYTF.

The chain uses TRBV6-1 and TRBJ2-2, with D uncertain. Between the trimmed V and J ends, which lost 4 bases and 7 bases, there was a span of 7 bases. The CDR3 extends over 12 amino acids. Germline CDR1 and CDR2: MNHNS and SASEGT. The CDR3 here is CASSVGNGELFF. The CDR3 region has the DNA TGTGCCAGCAGTGTGGGGAACGGGGAGCTGTTTTTT.

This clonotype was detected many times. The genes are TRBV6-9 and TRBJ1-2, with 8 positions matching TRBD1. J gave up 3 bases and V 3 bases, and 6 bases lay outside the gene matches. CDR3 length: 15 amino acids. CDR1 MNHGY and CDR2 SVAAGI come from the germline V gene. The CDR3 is CASSYGTGGDYGYTF. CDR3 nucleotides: TGTGCCAGCAGTTACGGGACAGGAGGGGACTATGGCTACACCTTC.

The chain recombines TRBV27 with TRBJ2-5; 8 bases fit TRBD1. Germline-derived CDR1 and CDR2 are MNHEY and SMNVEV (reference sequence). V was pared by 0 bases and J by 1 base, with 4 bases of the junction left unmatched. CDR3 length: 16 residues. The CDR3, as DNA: TGTGCCAGCAGTTTATCTCCAGGGGGCGGCCAAGAGACCCAGTACTTC. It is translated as CASSLSPGGGQETQYF.

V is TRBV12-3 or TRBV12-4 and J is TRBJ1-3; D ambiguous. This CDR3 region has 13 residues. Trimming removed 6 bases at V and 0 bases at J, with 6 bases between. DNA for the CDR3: TGTGCCAGCAGGAAGAGCTCTGGAAACACCATATATTTT. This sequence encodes CASRKSSGNTIYF.

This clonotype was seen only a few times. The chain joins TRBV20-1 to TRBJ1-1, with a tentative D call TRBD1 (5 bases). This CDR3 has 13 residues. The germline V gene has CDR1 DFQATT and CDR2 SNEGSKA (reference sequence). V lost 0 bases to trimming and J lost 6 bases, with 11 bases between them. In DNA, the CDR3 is TGCAGTGCTAGAGATTCAGGGATCTCTGAAGCTTTCTTT. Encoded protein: CSARDSGISEAFF.

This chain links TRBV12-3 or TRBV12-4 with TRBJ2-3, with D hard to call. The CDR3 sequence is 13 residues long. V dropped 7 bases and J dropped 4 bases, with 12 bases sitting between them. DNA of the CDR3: TGTGCCAGCACTCCGAGTGGCCCAGATACGCAGTATTTT. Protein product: CASTPSGPDTQYF.

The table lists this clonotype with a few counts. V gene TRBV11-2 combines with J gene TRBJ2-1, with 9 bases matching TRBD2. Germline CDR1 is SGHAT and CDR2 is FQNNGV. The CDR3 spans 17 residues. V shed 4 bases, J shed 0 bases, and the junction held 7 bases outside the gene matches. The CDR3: CASSSIAGDNSYNEQFF. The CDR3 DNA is TGTGCCAGCAGCTCAATAGCGGGAGATAACTCCTACAATGAGCAGTTCTTC.

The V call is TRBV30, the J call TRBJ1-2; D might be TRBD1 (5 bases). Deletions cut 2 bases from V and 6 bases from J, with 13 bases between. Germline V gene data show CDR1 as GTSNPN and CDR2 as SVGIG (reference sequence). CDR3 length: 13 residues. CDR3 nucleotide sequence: TGTGCCTGGAGTAGGGGCGGAGGGGATGGCTACACCTTC. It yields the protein CAWSRGGGDGYTF.

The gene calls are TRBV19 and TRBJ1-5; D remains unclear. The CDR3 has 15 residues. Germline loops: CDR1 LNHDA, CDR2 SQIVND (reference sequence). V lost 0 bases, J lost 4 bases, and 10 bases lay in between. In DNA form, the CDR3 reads TGTGCCAGTAGTATAGATCAGACACTTAATCAGCCCCAGCATTTT. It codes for CASSIDQTLNQPQHF.

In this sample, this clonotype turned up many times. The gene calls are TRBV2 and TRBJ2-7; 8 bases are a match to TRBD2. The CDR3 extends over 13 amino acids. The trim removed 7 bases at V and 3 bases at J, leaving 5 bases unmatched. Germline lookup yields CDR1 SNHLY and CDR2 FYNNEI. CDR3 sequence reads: CASKLAVDYEQYF. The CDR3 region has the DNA TGTGCCAGCAAACTAGCGGTGGACTACGAGCAGTACTTC.

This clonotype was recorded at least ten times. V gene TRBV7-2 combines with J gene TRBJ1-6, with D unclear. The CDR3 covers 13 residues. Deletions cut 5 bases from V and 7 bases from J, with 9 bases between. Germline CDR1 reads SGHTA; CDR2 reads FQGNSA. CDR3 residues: CASSQTENSPLHF. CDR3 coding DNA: TGTGCCAGCAGCCAAACAGAGAATTCACCCCTCCACTTT.

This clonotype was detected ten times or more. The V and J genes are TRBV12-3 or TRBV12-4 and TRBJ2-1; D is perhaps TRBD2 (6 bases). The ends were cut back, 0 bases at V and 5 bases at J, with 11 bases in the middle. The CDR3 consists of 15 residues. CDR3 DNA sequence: TGTGCCAGCAGTTTAGCTTTAGCGGATAACAATGAGCAGTTCTTC. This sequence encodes CASSLALADNNEQFF.

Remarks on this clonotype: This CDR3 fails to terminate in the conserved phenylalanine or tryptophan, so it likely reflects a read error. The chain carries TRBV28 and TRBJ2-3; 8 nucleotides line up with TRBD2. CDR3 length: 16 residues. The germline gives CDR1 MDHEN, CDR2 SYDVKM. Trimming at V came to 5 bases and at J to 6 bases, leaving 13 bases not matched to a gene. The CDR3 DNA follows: TGTGCCAGCAGTGGGGAGCGGGAGTCCTCCCGGGATACGCAGTATCTT. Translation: CASSGERESSRDTQYL.

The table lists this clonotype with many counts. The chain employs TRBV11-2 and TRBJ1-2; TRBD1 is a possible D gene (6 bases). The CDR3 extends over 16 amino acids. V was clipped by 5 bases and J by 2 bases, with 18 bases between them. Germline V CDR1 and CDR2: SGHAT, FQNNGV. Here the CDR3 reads CASSLSGGAFNYGYTF. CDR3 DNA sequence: TGTGCCAGCAGCCTCTCGGGGGGGGCCTTCAACTATGGCTACACCTTC.

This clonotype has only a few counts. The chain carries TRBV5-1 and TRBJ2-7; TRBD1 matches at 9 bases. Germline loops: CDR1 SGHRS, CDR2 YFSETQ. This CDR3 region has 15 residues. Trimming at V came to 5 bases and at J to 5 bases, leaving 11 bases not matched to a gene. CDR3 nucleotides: TGCGCCAGCAGGGTTCTGGGACAGGGTGGCCACGAGCAGTACTTC. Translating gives CASRVLGQGGHEQYF. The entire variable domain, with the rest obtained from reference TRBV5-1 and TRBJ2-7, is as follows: KAGVTQTPRYLIKTRGQQVTLSCSPISGHRSVSWYQQTPGQGLQFLFEYFSETQRNKGNFPGRFSGRQFSNSRSEMNVSTLELGDSALYLCASRVLGQGGHEQYFGPGTRLTVT.

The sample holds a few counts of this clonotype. CDR3 amino acids: CASSFRVGTEAFF. CDR3 nucleotide sequence: TGTGCCAGCAGCTTTAGGGTTGGGACTGAAGCTTTCTTT. This rearrangement joins TRBV7-2 to TRBJ1-1; D is unresolved. The CDR3 has 13 amino acids. V lost 3 bases and J lost 5, with 10 bases in between. CDR1 is SGHTA, CDR2 FQGNSA, per germline.

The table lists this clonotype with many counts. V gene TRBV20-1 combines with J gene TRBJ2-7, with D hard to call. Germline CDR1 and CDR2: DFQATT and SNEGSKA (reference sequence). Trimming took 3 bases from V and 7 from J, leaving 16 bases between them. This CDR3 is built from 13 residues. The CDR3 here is CSASKLPAGEQYF. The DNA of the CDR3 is TGCAGTGCTAGTAAGCTCCCCGCTGGGGAGCAGTACTTC.